The 16 T cell receptor beta chains given below trace back to one sample, sequenced in a study of blood T cell repertoires in COVID-19. Using immunoSEQ multiplex PCR, the repertoire was profiled, and TCRdb retains in-frame clones only, with some absent. The sample includes 150,000 to 200,000 clones, 65% to 90% of them seen just once. The sequenced material came from peripheral blood. The receptor source for this set is a man in his fifties or sixties with active or convalescent COVID-19.

This chain connects TRBV6-1 to TRBJ1-3, with TRBD1 matching over 7 bases. CDR1 is MNHNS, CDR2 SASEGT, per germline. The CDR3 is 15 amino acids. Trimming cost V 6 bases and J 0 bases; bases outside gene matches: 5. Here the CDR3 DNA reads TGTGCCAGCAGGCCCACAGGGGTCTCTGGAAACACCATATATTTT. Translated: CASRPTGVSGNTIYF.

The chain couples TRBV6-5 to TRBJ2-6, with D unclear. Germline assignment: CDR1 MNHEY and CDR2 SVGAGI. Trimming cost V 8 bases and J 0 bases, with 11 bases left between them. This CDR3 contains 15 residues. The CDR3 is CASPKSYSGANVLTF. The DNA of the CDR3 is TGTGCCAGCCCTAAGAGCTACTCTGGGGCCAACGTCCTGACTTTC.

The rearrangement uses TRBV6-5 and TRBJ2-5; tentatively, D is TRBD2 (6 bases). This CDR3 spans 14 amino acids. V lost 6 bases to trimming and J lost 1 base, with 12 bases between them. Per the germline V gene, CDR1 is MNHEY and CDR2 is SVGAGI. CDR3 sequence reads: CASSRFSGQETQYF. The CDR3 coding sequence is TGTGCCAGCAGCCGATTTAGCGGCCAAGAGACCCAGTACTTC.

This chain connects TRBV3-1 (or the pseudogene TRBV3-2) to TRBJ2-1; possibly TRBD2 for D (6 bases). Germline V gives CDR1 LGHDT, CDR2 YNNKEL (reference sequence). CDR3 length equals 15 residues. Between the trimmed V and J ends, which lost 1 base and 11 bases, there was a span of 18 bases. CDR3 coding DNA: TGTGCCAGCAGCCAAGGTGGGAGAGCCCGGGGGAAGCAGTTCTTC. As protein: CASSQGGRARGKQFF.

The chain joins TRBV24-1 to TRBJ1-1, with D possibly TRBD1 on 6 matching bases. CDR1 KGHDR and CDR2 SFDVKD come from the germline V gene. The CDR3 consists of 14 residues. The V end lost 4 bases, the J end lost 0 bases, and 8 bases lay between the germline ends. CDR3 amino acids: CATSETGMNTEAFF. The CDR3 coding sequence is TGTGCCACCAGTGAAACAGGGATGAACACTGAAGCTTTCTTT.

V usage is TRBV5-3 and J usage is TRBJ2-1, with D perhaps TRBD2 (6 bases). TRBV5-3 is filed as an ORF, its function uncertain. V lost 2 bases and J lost 1, with 10 bases in between. The CDR3 sequence is 15 residues long. CDR3 sequence (DNA): TGTGCCAGAAGCTTAGGGACTGCGTCCTACAATGAGCAGTTCTTC. Translated: CARSLGTASYNEQFF.

This clone showed up just a few times. The CDR3 protein is CAWSPPGGGNEKLFF. CDR3 nucleotides: TGTGCCTGGAGTCCCCCCGGGGGAGGTAATGAAAAACTGTTTTTT. The V and J genes are TRBV30 and TRBJ1-4; the D gene is possibly TRBD1 (5 bases). The germline CDR1 and CDR2 sequences are GTSNPN and SVGIG (reference sequence). V dropped 2 bases and J dropped 4 bases, with 14 bases sitting between them. CDR3 length: 15 amino acids.

The DNA for the CDR3 is TGTGCCTGGAGTACAGGGTCGGATTCACCCCTCCACTTT. As protein: CAWSTGSDSPLHF. This chain joins TRBV30 and TRBJ1-6; D possibly corresponds to TRBD1 (6 bases). Trimming took off 2 bases at V and 8 bases at J, with 10 bases between the two ends. Germline V lookup: CDR1 GTSNPN, CDR2 SVGIG (reference sequence). The CDR3 spans 13 residues. Filled out from reference TRBV30 and TRBJ1-6, the complete variable domain reads SQTIHQWPATLVQPVGSPLSLECTVEGTSNPNLYWYRQAAGRGLQLLFYSVGIGQISSEVPQNLSASRPQDRQFILSSKKLLLSDSGFYLCAWSTGSDSPLHFGNGTRLTVT.

This CDR3 reads CASPPSGGQNTGELFF. The DNA of the CDR3 is TGCGCCAGCCCACCTAGCGGGGGGCAGAACACCGGGGAGCTGTTTTTT. V is TRBV5-1 and J is TRBJ2-2; 11 bases map to TRBD2. Trimming took 7 bases from V and 1 from J; bases not matched to a gene: 6. The length of the CDR3 is 16 residues. The germline V gene encodes CDR1 SGHRS and CDR2 YFSETQ. Full variable domain (outside the CDR3, taken from reference TRBV5-1 and TRBJ2-2): KAGVTQTPRYLIKTRGQQVTLSCSPISGHRSVSWYQQTPGQGLQFLFEYFSETQRNKGNFPGRFSGRQFSNSRSEMNVSTLELGDSALYLCASPPSGGQNTGELFFGEGSRLTVL.

This chain joins TRBV18 and TRBJ1-1; D might be TRBD1 (5 bases). Trimming cost V 5 bases and J 4 bases, with 14 bases left between them. Germline V gene data show CDR1 as KGHSH and CDR2 as LQKENI. There are 14 residues in the CDR3. CDR3 in amino acids: CASSSWGERTEAFF. CDR3 nucleotides: TGTGCCAGCTCATCGTGGGGCGAGCGCACTGAAGCTTTCTTT. Full variable domain (missing parts from reference TRBV18 and TRBJ1-1): NAGVMQNPRHLVRRRGQEARLRCSPMKGHSHVYWYRQLPEEGLKFMVYLQKENIIDESGMPKERFSAEFPKEGPSILRIQQVVRGDSAAYFCASSSWGERTEAFFGQGTRLTVV.

The V gene is TRBV18, the J gene TRBJ2-6; D may be TRBD2 (5 bases). The germline V gene has CDR1 KGHSH and CDR2 LQKENI. The V end was cut by 6 bases, the J end by 3 bases, with 9 bases between. This CDR3 comprises 14 residues. Here the CDR3 reads CASSEAVGANVLTF. Here the CDR3 DNA reads TGTGCCAGCTCGGAGGCAGTTGGGGCCAACGTCCTGACTTTC.

This chain links TRBV27 with TRBJ1-1; D unresolved. Between the trimmed V and J ends, which lost 2 bases and 1 base, there was a span of 8 bases. The germline V gene encodes CDR1 MNHEY and CDR2 SMNVEV (reference sequence). This CDR3 comprises 14 residues. CDR3 in amino acids: CASSLAHQNTEAFF. CDR3 nucleotide sequence: TGTGCCAGCAGTTTAGCACACCAGAACACTGAAGCTTTCTTT.

The rearrangement uses TRBV13 and TRBJ2-2, with 9 positions matching TRBD1. This CDR3 has 15 amino acids. Germline assignment: CDR1 PRHDT and CDR2 FYEKMQ (reference sequence). V trimming: 5 bases; J trimming: 8 bases; junction bases outside the gene matches: 9. The CDR3 nucleotides read TGTGCCAGCAGCCGCCGGGACAGGGATGTTGGGGAGCTGTTTTTT. Translating it yields CASSRRDRDVGELFF. Full variable domain (remainder filled in from reference TRBV13 and TRBJ2-2): AAGVIQSPRHLIKEKRETATLKCYPIPRHDTVYWYQQGPGQDPQFLISFYEKMQSDKGSIPDRFSAQQFSDYHSELNMSSLELGDSALYFCASSRRDRDVGELFFGEGSRLTVL.

J is TRBJ1-2 and V is TRBV28; 7 nucleotides align to TRBD1. Germline V lookup: CDR1 MDHEN, CDR2 SYDVKM. The CDR3 sequence is 15 residues long. Trimming at V came to 8 bases and at J to 0 bases, leaving 9 bases not matched to a gene. The CDR3 region is CASQSGQDTNYGYTF. In DNA, the CDR3 is TGTGCCAGCCAGTCTGGACAGGATACTAACTATGGCTACACCTTC.

The genes are TRBV12-5 and TRBJ2-3, with D possibly being TRBD2 (6 bases). The CDR3 is made up of 16 amino acids. Germline CDR1 LGHNT, CDR2 FRNRAP. V was trimmed by 3 bases and J by 5 bases, leaving 18 bases between them. Written as DNA, the CDR3 is TGTGCTAGTGGTTTAGGTCTTGAGCAGGGAGGAGATACGCAGTATTTT. Its protein is CASGLGLEQGGDTQYF.

The J gene is TRBJ2-7, the V gene TRBV4-2; 10 bases agree with TRBD1. CDR1 is LGHNA and CDR2 is YNFKEQ in the germline V gene. The V and J ends lost 4 bases and 4 bases, in that order; junction bases with no gene match: 7. The CDR3 is made up of 15 amino acids. CDR3 residues: CASSLSPGQGYEQYF. The CDR3 DNA sequence: TGTGCCAGCAGCCTCTCTCCGGGACAGGGGTACGAGCAGTACTTC.